Given below is one TCR beta chain in context. Original data processing: Nucleated cell number was recorded as an estimate derived from reference gene primer amplification. Profiled with immunoSEQ multiplex PCR; TCRdb holds only in-frame clones, not every one. V, J and clone size are taken as reported in that table, and D and trimming were inferred from the DNA itself. The data show 140,000 to 150,000 clones, 80% to 85% seen once. These data originate in a study of blood T cell repertoires in COVID-19. Study background: Nucleic acid was either cDNA or gDNA, and it came from T cells, B-cell-depleted T cells, or PBMCs.

The sequenced material came from peripheral blood. The source of this sequence is a human donor in a cohort sampled during active COVID-19.

CDR3 residues: CATSGGRVGYNEQFF. DNA of the CDR3: TGTGCCACCAGTGGGGGGCGCGTGGGCTACAATGAGCAGTTCTTC. This chain connects TRBV24-1 to TRBJ2-1; maybe TRBD1 (6 bases). Trimming stripped 5 bases from V and 3 bases from J, with 13 bases between. This CDR3 comprises 15 residues. In germline, CDR1 is KGHDR, CDR2 SFDVKD.